The 14 T cell receptor beta chains reported below all come from one sample, sequenced in a study of T cell changes during pregnancy in multiple sclerosis. Sequencing was performed with immunoSEQ multiplex PCR; in TCRdb, only in-frame clones are kept and a portion is missing. The repertoire holds over 70,000 clones, with about 90% as singletons. This material consisted of peripheral blood, taken in the first trimester of pregnancy. The receptors here all came from a female donor in good health, enrolled as a control in a pregnancy study.

V is TRBV7-2 and J is TRBJ2-5; 8 nucleotides agree with TRBD2. Unmatched junction bases numbered 20, after V lost 7 bases and J lost 10 bases. CDR1 and CDR2 (germline): SGHTA, FQGNSA. CDR3 length: 16 residues. CDR3 residues: CASTNGGAGPTRGQYF. CDR3 nucleotides: TGTGCCAGCACCAACGGGGGGGCGGGACCCACTAGGGGCCAGTACTTC.

The rearrangement uses TRBV7-8 and TRBJ2-3; tentative D call: TRBD1 (6 bases). The CDR3 has 16 residues. CDR1 and CDR2 (germline): SGHVS, FQNEAQ. V lost 4 bases and J 3 bases, leaving 17 bases between the germline ends. CDR3 coding DNA: TGTGCCAGCAGCTGGGACAAGGAAGAGCATACAGATACGCAGTATTTT. Protein: CASSWDKEEHTDTQYF.

The chain employs TRBV5-1 and TRBJ2-7; possibly TRBD1 for D (6 bases). The CDR3 is made up of 14 amino acids. Trimming left V 1 base short and J 3 bases short, with 11 bases between. CDR1 and CDR2 (germline): SGHRS, YFSETQ. The DNA of the CDR3 is TGCGCCAGCAGCTTGAACAGGGTTGGCTACGAGCAGTACTTC. It encodes CASSLNRVGYEQYF. The full variable domain, rest sourced from reference TRBV5-1 and TRBJ2-7, is KAGVTQTPRYLIKTRGQQVTLSCSPISGHRSVSWYQQTPGQGLQFLFEYFSETQRNKGNFPGRFSGRQFSNSRSEMNVSTLELGDSALYLCASSLNRVGYEQYFGPGTRLTVT.

The gene calls are TRBV7-8 and TRBJ2-3; D remains ambiguous. Trimming took off 5 bases at V and 4 bases at J, with 10 bases between the two ends. The germline gives CDR1 SGHVS, CDR2 FQNEAQ. The CDR3 is made up of 13 amino acids. The CDR3 DNA reads as TGTGCCAGCAGCCCCCCCCTTTCAGATACGCAGTATTTT. It encodes CASSPPLSDTQYF.

The V gene is TRBV15, the J gene TRBJ2-7, with 7 bases lining up with TRBD2. The V gene end was trimmed by 4 bases and the J gene end by 2 bases; junction bases not matched to a gene: 5. Germline V gene data show CDR1 as LNHNV and CDR2 as YYDKDF (reference sequence). This CDR3 region has 14 residues. CDR3 protein: CATSKRDLPYEQYF. The CDR3 region has the DNA TGTGCCACCAGCAAGCGGGACCTTCCCTACGAGCAGTACTTC.

The V and J genes are TRBV5-6 and TRBJ1-5; 7 nucleotides line up with TRBD1. Trimming removed 4 bases from V and 3 bases from J; junction bases left unmatched: 4. Germline V gene data show CDR1 as SGHDT and CDR2 as YYEEEE. The CDR3 consists of 14 residues. The CDR3 DNA follows: TGTGCCAGCAGCCGGACAGGCCCCAATCAGCCCCAGCATTTT. Translating gives CASSRTGPNQPQHF.

The rearrangement links TRBV28 to TRBJ2-3; D may be TRBD1 (5 bases). CDR1 is MDHEN, CDR2 SYDVKM, per germline. The CDR3 runs 15 residues. V shed 6 bases and J shed 1 base, with 14 bases lying between them. The CDR3, as DNA: TGTGCCAGCAGACTCCGACAGTCTGGCACAGATACGCAGTATTTT. Translated, it gives CASRLRQSGTDTQYF.

The chain uses TRBV25-1 and TRBJ2-7, with 8 bases fitting TRBD2. The germline CDR1 and CDR2 sequences are MGHDK and SYGVNS. The CDR3 loop spans 15 amino acids. The ends lost 0 bases at V and 5 bases at J; junction bases unmatched: 6. The CDR3 loop reads CASSEYRGGPNEQYF. DNA for the CDR3: TGTGCCAGCAGTGAATATCGGGGGGGCCCCAACGAGCAGTACTTC.

The chain has TRBV20-1 and TRBJ2-5; D is ambiguous. The germline CDR1 and CDR2 sequences are DFQATT and SNEGSKA (reference sequence). V was clipped by 3 bases and J by 2 bases, with 4 bases between them. CDR3 length: 11 residues. The chain's CDR3 is CSARRQETQYF. Written as DNA, the CDR3 is TGCAGTGCTAGGAGGCAAGAGACCCAGTACTTC.

In its sample, this clone was seen a few times. The V call is TRBV28, the J call TRBJ1-1, with D unclear. V was clipped by 7 bases and J by 0 bases, with 9 bases between them. Germline CDR1 and CDR2: MDHEN and SYDVKM. The CDR3 sequence is 13 residues long. Here the CDR3 reads CASTAIVNTEAFF. CDR3 sequence (DNA): TGTGCCAGCACCGCGATAGTGAACACTGAAGCTTTCTTT.

V usage is TRBV4-2 and J usage is TRBJ2-1, with 9 bases identical to TRBD2. CDR3 size: 16 residues. The germline CDR1 and CDR2 sequences are LGHNA and YNFKEQ. Trimming cost V 1 base and J 7 bases; bases outside gene matches: 8. The CDR3 DNA is TGTGCCAGCAGCCAAGCTGGTAGCGGGAGCCTGAATGAGCAGTTCTTC. Translating it yields CASSQAGSGSLNEQFF.

The chain couples TRBV5-4 to TRBJ2-1; weak D call: TRBD2 (6 bases). The CDR3 extends over 15 amino acids. Between the trimmed V and J ends, which lost 2 bases and 7 bases, there was a span of 16 bases. CDR1 is SGHNT and CDR2 is YYREEE in the germline V gene (reference sequence). The CDR3 reads CASSFGSGANNEQFF. CDR3 nucleotide sequence: TGTGCCAGCAGCTTTGGTAGCGGAGCGAATAATGAGCAGTTCTTC.

The gene calls are TRBV27 and TRBJ2-1; a possible D gene is TRBD2 (5 bases). The CDR3 is 13 residues long. Trimming took off 8 bases at V and 0 bases at J, with 8 bases between the two ends. CDR1 and CDR2 from the germline V gene are MNHEY and SMNVEV (reference sequence). The CDR3 DNA follows: TGTGCCAGCGGGGAGAGCTCCTACAATGAGCAGTTCTTC. Translation gives CASGESSYNEQFF.

The chain recombines TRBV28 with TRBJ1-5, with TRBD1 matching over 7 bases. V trimming: 7 bases; J trimming: 7 bases; junction bases outside the gene matches: 4. CDR1 is MDHEN and CDR2 is SYDVKM in the germline V gene. The CDR3 consists of 12 residues. CDR3 amino acids: CASKGARQPQHF. As DNA, the CDR3 is TGTGCCAGCAAGGGGGCGAGGCAGCCCCAGCATTTT.